This passage covers 18 T cell receptor beta chains from one sample sequenced in a study of cytomegalovirus exposure and HLA in healthy donors. Primers for the PCR totalled 60 Vbeta and 13 Jbeta. Method: immunoSEQ multiplex PCR; TCRdb's copy keeps in-frame clones and lacks some. Found here are 95,000 to 100,000 clones, around 74% of them singletons; the top ten hold approximately 2%. The sequencing sample was made of PBMCs. Source of these receptors: a woman aged 40 to 55 in good health and CMV-seronegative.

The rearrangement joins TRBV7-2 to TRBJ1-5; D possibly corresponds to TRBD1 (5 bases). The CDR3 contains 14 residues. The V end was cut by 4 bases, the J end by 0 bases, with 7 bases between. From germline, CDR1 is SGHTA and CDR2 FQGNSA. DNA of the CDR3: TGTGCCAGCAGCTACGACAGTAGCAATCAGCCCCAGCATTTT. Protein: CASSYDSSNQPQHF.

The chain recombines TRBV18 with TRBJ1-1; D is possibly TRBD1 (5 bases). Germline loops: CDR1 KGHSH, CDR2 LQKENI. The CDR3 has 15 residues. The V gene lost 4 bases and the J gene lost 1 base, with 13 bases spanning the gap. Written as DNA, the CDR3 is TGTGCCAGCTCACAGGGGTTGAGTGCGAACACTGAAGCTTTCTTT. Translated, it gives CASSQGLSANTEAFF.

The chain combines TRBV30 with TRBJ2-2, with D maybe TRBD2 (6 bases). V was trimmed by 4 bases and J by 15 bases, leaving 15 bases between them. Per germline, CDR1 GTSNPN and CDR2 SVGIG (reference sequence). The CDR3 totals 11 residues. The CDR3 loop reads CAWKGGLDVFF. The CDR3 bases are TGTGCCTGGAAAGGAGGGTTAGATGTGTTTTTT.

For the CDR3, the DNA is TGTGCCAGCAGCCACTCCGATATTGCTAGCACAGATACGCAGTATTTT. It is translated as CASSHSDIASTDTQYF. The chain has TRBV7-9 and TRBJ2-3; D is unclear. Trimming shortened V by 5 bases and J by 0 bases, and 15 bases separated the two germline ends. Looked up from germline, CDR1 is SEHNR and CDR2 is FQNEAQ (reference sequence). The CDR3 is 16 amino acids.

A single count supports this clone. The chain recombines TRBV13 with TRBJ2-7; TRBD2 matches at 13 bases. The CDR3 contains 15 residues. Germline CDR1 and CDR2: PRHDT and FYEKMQ (reference sequence). The junction had 7 bases not matched to a gene; V was cut back by 5 bases and J by 6 bases. In nucleotides, the CDR3 is TGTGCCAGCAGCGGAACTAGCGGGAGGGCCTCCGAGCAGTACTTC. It translates to CASSGTSGRASEQYF.

The chain combines TRBV9 with TRBJ2-1; D perhaps matches TRBD2 (7 bases). The CDR3 extends over 18 amino acids. V gave up 0 bases and J gave up 0 bases, with 16 bases separating them. Germline CDR1 reads SGDLS; CDR2 reads YYNGEE. The CDR3, as DNA: TGTGCCAGCAGCGTAGGCTCAGGGAGGGGGAGCTCCTACAATGAGCAGTTCTTC. Encoded protein: CASSVGSGRGSSYNEQFF. Complete variable domain (other parts from reference TRBV9 and TRBJ2-1): DSGVTQTPKHLITATGQRVTLRCSPRSGDLSVYWYQQSLDQGLQFLIQYYNGEERAKGNILERFSAQQFPDLHSELNLSSLELGDSALYFCASSVGSGRGSSYNEQFFGPGTRLTVL.

J is TRBJ1-4 and V is TRBV11-2; D possibly corresponds to TRBD1 (5 bases). Trimming took off 5 bases at V and 7 bases at J, with 11 bases between the two ends. Germline CDR1 reads SGHAT; CDR2 reads FQNNGV. The CDR3 is 13 amino acids. The chain's CDR3 is CASSRTGSEKLFF. The CDR3 DNA reads as TGTGCCAGCAGCCGTACAGGATCTGAAAAACTGTTTTTT.

The chain recombines TRBV6-6 with TRBJ2-7, with 11 bases identical to TRBD1. CDR3 size: 16 residues. The V and J ends lost 7 bases and 3 bases, in that order; junction bases with no gene match: 11. CDR1 and CDR2 (germline): MNHNY, SVGAGI (reference sequence). DNA of the CDR3: TGTGCCAGCACCAAACGGAGGGGACAGGGGGGCTACGAGCAGTACTTC. It yields the protein CASTKRRGQGGYEQYF.

The chain recombines TRBV2 with TRBJ2-7; the match to TRBD2 covers 8 bases. Germline values: CDR1 SNHLY, CDR2 FYNNEI. The CDR3 covers 14 residues. V lost 6 bases, J lost 2 bases, and 6 bases stayed unmatched. CDR3 region: CASSIGLAAYEQYF. The CDR3 coding sequence is TGTGCCAGCAGCATCGGACTAGCAGCCTACGAGCAGTACTTC.

This chain links TRBV5-1 with TRBJ2-7, with TRBD2 matching 7 bases. The CDR3 covers 15 residues. Germline V gene sequence: CDR1 SGHRS, CDR2 YFSETQ. V dropped 0 bases and J dropped 2; count of bases not matched to a gene: 5. In DNA form, the CDR3 reads TGCGCCAGCAGCTTGGCCGGCGGGGGTGCCTACGAGCAGTACTTC. It is translated as CASSLAGGGAYEQYF.

This chain uses TRBV30 with TRBJ2-7; 7 bases agree with TRBD2. CDR3 size: 14 residues. CDR1 GTSNPN and CDR2 SVGIG come from the germline V gene (reference sequence). V lost 4 bases and J lost 4; bases outside the gene matches: 10. The CDR3 loop is CAWTDERGTYEQYF. CDR3 coding DNA: TGTGCCTGGACTGACGAGCGGGGTACTTACGAGCAGTACTTC.

The rearrangement joins TRBV28 to TRBJ1-2; D ambiguous. From germline, CDR1 is MDHEN and CDR2 SYDVKM. The CDR3 consists of 16 residues. Trimming stripped 5 bases from V and 3 bases from J, with 19 bases between. CDR3 loop: CASSLTSGGNYYGYTF. CDR3 DNA sequence: TGTGCCAGCAGTCTAACCTCGGGAGGGAATTACTATGGCTACACCTTC.

There are a few counts of this clone. The chain combines TRBV9 with TRBJ2-1; 7 positions agree with TRBD2. The CDR3 is made up of 14 amino acids. Germline lookup yields CDR1 SGDLS and CDR2 YYNGEE. J was trimmed by 7 bases and V by 3 bases; bases with no gene match: 7. CDR3 residues: CASSAPGLHNEQFF. Here the CDR3 DNA reads TGTGCCAGCAGCGCTCCGGGACTACATAATGAGCAGTTCTTC.

The chain links TRBV19 to TRBJ2-7; tentative D call: TRBD1 (6 bases). The germline gives CDR1 LNHDA, CDR2 SQIVND (reference sequence). This CDR3 comprises 13 residues. Between the trimmed V and J ends, which lost 4 bases and 2 bases, there was a span of 9 bases. In nucleotides, the CDR3 is TGTGCCAGTAGTAAGGACAGCCCCTACGAGCAGTACTTC. Protein: CASSKDSPYEQYF.

This clone has a handful of counts. V and J are TRBV28 and TRBJ2-7, with TRBD2 identical over 10 bases. Unmatched junction bases numbered 20, after V lost 9 bases and J lost 6 bases. The CDR3 spans 17 residues. Germline V gene data show CDR1 as MDHEN and CDR2 as SYDVKM. Here the CDR3 reads CASEPYRTGTSVVEQYF. For the CDR3, the DNA is TGTGCCAGTGAACCTTACCGAACCGGGACTAGCGTAGTCGAGCAGTACTTC.

The chain combines TRBV7-3 with TRBJ2-1; TRBD2 might be the D (5 bases). CDR1 is SGHTA and CDR2 is FQGTGA in the germline V gene. V lost 2 bases and J 5 bases, leaving 10 bases between the germline ends. The CDR3 runs 14 residues. The chain's CDR3 is CASSLAGKHNEQFF. The CDR3 DNA reads TGTGCCAGCAGCTTAGCCGGGAAGCACAATGAGCAGTTCTTC.

The chain employs TRBV11-2 and TRBJ1-2; D remains ambiguous. Germline CDR1 and CDR2: SGHAT and FQNNGV. CDR3 length: 13 residues. The V end was cut by 2 bases, the J end by 8 bases, with 12 bases between. CDR3 nucleotide sequence: TGTGCCAGCAGCTTAATCGGGGTCTTGGGCTACACCTTC. This encodes CASSLIGVLGYTF.

The chain carries TRBV6-6 and TRBJ2-5; TRBD1 is a possible D gene (6 bases). CDR1 and CDR2 (germline): MNHNY, SVGAGI (reference sequence). V lost 5 bases and J 0 bases, leaving 16 bases between the germline ends. This CDR3 has 16 amino acids. In DNA, the CDR3 is TGTGCCAGCAGTCGCCGGACAGAATCCAACCAAGAGACCCAGTACTTC. The encoded protein is CASSRRTESNQETQYF.